Listed below are T cell receptor beta chains from one sample, sequenced in a study of blood T cell repertoires in COVID-19. Data came from immunoSEQ multiplex PCR; TCRdb stores just in-frame clones and leaves some out. The data hold over 150,000 clones, with roughly 89% observed a single time. Sequenced: peripheral blood. The receptors stem from an older woman with COVID-19, enrolled during active disease. Each CDR3 is given with its conserved first and last residue. D genes are given only for firm matches. Not all rows give a size; the values are once, few, many and, for expanded clones, a class.

j_call,v_call,d_call,clone_size,cdr3_length,cdr3_aa,cdr3_nt
TRBJ1-1,TRBV27,TRBD1,NA,15,CASSLSDRGRTEAFF,TGTGCCAGCAGTTTGTCCGACAGGGGACGAACTGAAGCTTTCTTT
TRBJ2-1,TRBV3-1/TRBV3-2,NA,NA,14,CASSPFSGVFEQFF,TGTGCCAGCAGCCCCTTCTCGGGGGTATTTGAGCAGTTCTTC
TRBJ2-7,TRBV6-6,TRBD1,NA,14,CASGTTGGGDEQYF,TGTGCCAGCGGGACGACAGGGGGAGGTGACGAGCAGTACTTC
TRBJ1-5,TRBV18,NA,NA,16,CASSPPQGSGNQPQHF,TGTGCCAGCTCACCACCTCAGGGTAGTGGTAATCAGCCCCAGCATTTT
TRBJ2-1,TRBV27,TRBD2,NA,17,CASSLVVSGGVLAEQFF,TGTGCCAGCAGTTTGGTTGTTAGCGGGGGGGTTCTTGCTGAGCAGTTCTTC
TRBJ1-2,TRBV29-1,TRBD1,NA,12,CSVGGQGVKYTF,TGCAGCGTTGGGGGACAGGGGGTAAAGTACACCTTC
TRBJ1-6,TRBV2,TRBD1,NA,15,CASNRQGAGNSPLHF,TGTGCCAGCAACCGACAGGGGGCAGGCAATTCACCCCTCCACTTT
TRBJ1-4,TRBV4-1,NA,NA,15,CASARAPARDEKLFF,TGCGCCAGCGCGAGGGCACCGGCGCGGGATGAAAAACTGTTTTTT
TRBJ1-3,TRBV19,NA,NA,16,CASKAGTRETGNTIYF,TGTGCCAGTAAAGCGGGCACGAGGGAGACAGGAAACACCATATATTTT
TRBJ2-7,TRBV12-3/TRBV12-4,NA,NA,11,CASSPGFEQYF,TGTGCCAGCAGTCCAGGGTTTGAGCAGTACTTC
TRBJ1-2,TRBV5-1,TRBD1,NA,15,CASSTSGTGVDGYTF,TGCGCCAGCAGCACCTCCGGGACAGGGGTGGATGGCTACACCTTC
TRBJ1-3,TRBV4-1,TRBD1,NA,17,CASSHHPGQNSGNTIYF,TGCGCCAGCAGCCACCACCCGGGACAGAACTCTGGAAACACCATATATTTT
TRBJ1-1,TRBV11-3,NA,few,14,CASSLQGGNTEAFF,TGTGCCAGCAGCTTACAGGGAGGGAACACTGAAGCTTTCTTT
TRBJ1-1,TRBV2,NA,NA,16,CASRATGLLLNTEAFF,TGTGCCAGCAGAGCGACCGGACTCCTGCTGAACACTGAAGCTTTCTTT
TRBJ2-5,TRBV6-5,TRBD2,NA,15,CASSQPGGAQETQYF,TGTGCCAGCAGTCAACCGGGGGGGGCACAAGAGACCCAGTACTTC
TRBJ2-5,TRBV5-1,TRBD1,NA,16,CASSLALGGLGETQYF,TGCGCCAGCAGCTTGGCCTTAGGGGGCCTTGGGGAGACCCAGTACTTC
TRBJ1-3,TRBV7-2,NA,NA,15,CASSLGQFSGNTIYF,TGTGCCAGCAGCTTAGGACAGTTCTCTGGAAACACCATATATTTT
TRBJ2-1,TRBV5-1,TRBD1,NA,18,CASSLNLRDRGPNGEQFF,TGCGCCAGCAGCTTAAATCTCCGGGACAGGGGCCCTAATGGTGAGCAGTTCTTC
TRBJ2-1,TRBV5-1,TRBD2,NA,19,CASSLPRLASRSSYNEQFF,TGCGCCAGCAGCTTACCCCGACTAGCGAGTCGGAGCTCCTACAATGAGCAGTTCTTC
TRBJ2-1,TRBV7-2,TRBD1,NA,15,CASSLVGTGDNEQFF,TGTGCCAGCAGCTTAGTAGGGACAGGGGACAATGAGCAGTTCTTC
TRBJ1-6,TRBV5-6,TRBD1,once,15,CASSFNRGGNSPLHF,TGTGCCAGCAGCTTTAACAGGGGCGGAAATTCACCCCTCCACTTT
TRBJ2-3,TRBV4-1,NA,NA,15,CASSQERGPTDTQYF,TGCGCCAGCAGCCAAGAGCGGGGGCCCACAGATACGCAGTATTTT